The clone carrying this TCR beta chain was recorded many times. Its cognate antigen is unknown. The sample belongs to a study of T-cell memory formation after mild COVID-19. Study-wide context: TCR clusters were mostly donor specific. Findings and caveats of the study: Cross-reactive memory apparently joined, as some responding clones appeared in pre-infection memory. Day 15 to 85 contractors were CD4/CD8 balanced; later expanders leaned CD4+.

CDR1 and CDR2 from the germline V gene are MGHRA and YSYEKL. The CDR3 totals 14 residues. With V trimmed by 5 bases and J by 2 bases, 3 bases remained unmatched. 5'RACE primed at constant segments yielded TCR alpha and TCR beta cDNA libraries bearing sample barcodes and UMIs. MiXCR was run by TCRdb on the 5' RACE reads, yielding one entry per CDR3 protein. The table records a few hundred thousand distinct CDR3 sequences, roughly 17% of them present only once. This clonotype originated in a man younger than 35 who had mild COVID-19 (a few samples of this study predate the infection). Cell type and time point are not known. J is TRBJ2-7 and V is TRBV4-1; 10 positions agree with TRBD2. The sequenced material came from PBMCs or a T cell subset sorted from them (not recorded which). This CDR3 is CASSFSGGAYEQYF. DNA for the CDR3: TGCGCCAGCAGCTTCAGCGGGGGGGCCTACGAGCAGTACTTC.